The subject of this entry is one T cell receptor (beta chain). As yet, its antigen is unknown. V was pared by 3 bases and J by 1 base, with 5 bases of the junction left unmatched. From germline, CDR1 is SGHTA and CDR2 FQGNSA. There are 15 residues in the CDR3. Produced via immunoSEQ multiplex PCR; TCRdb's table is partial and in-frame only. The repertoire holds about 220,000 clones, with approximately 94% as singletons. These data are taken from a study of T cell responses to AZD1222 COVID-19 vaccine. Study findings and constraints: A mostly white British donor set with more females was recruited, and clonal diversity was possibly underestimated. Vaccine-associated CD4 TCRs ranged over spike, dominating at 160-218 and 743-854.

This TCR came from an adult in good health. This chain connects TRBV7-2 to TRBJ1-1; 7 bases agree with TRBD1. The source material was peripheral blood, sampled on day 0 of MenACWY control vaccination. This chain's CDR3 is CASSFFKGANTEAFF. CDR3 in DNA: TGTGCCAGCAGCTTCTTTAAGGGGGCGAACACTGAAGCTTTCTTT. Based on the CDR3 plus reference TRBV7-2 and TRBJ1-1, the full variable domain is GAGVSQSPSNKVTEKGKDVELRCDPISGHTALYWYRQSLGQGLEFLIYFQGNSAPDKSGLPSDRFSAERTGGSVSTLTIQRTQQEDSAVYLCASSFFKGANTEAFFGQGTRLTVV.